The 8 T cell receptor beta chains below come from one sample, sequenced in a study of metastatic and nonmetastatic thyroid tumors. No treatment of any kind had been given to any patient before thyroid surgery. With MiXCR, TCRdb reprocessed the PCR reads. The sample consists of about 59,000 clones, around 15% of them appearing once. Sample: blood. Source of these receptors: a male donor with papillary thyroid cancer or a benign thyroid nodule (not recorded which). Some clones in this sample may be carry-over from other donors' samples.

In its sample, this clone was seen many times. This chain uses TRBV3-1 with TRBJ2-2; 12 positions match TRBD2. Trimming removed 5 bases from V and 4 bases from J; junction bases left unmatched: 2. In germline, CDR1 is LGHDT, CDR2 YNNKEL (reference sequence). This CDR3 comprises 15 residues. CDR3 in amino acids: CASSSLAGGTGELFF. DNA of the CDR3: TGTGCCAGCAGCTCACTAGCGGGAGGCACCGGGGAGCTGTTTTTT.

In this sample, this clone turned up a few times. The rearrangement uses TRBV27 and TRBJ1-2; TRBD1 is a possible D gene (6 bases). This CDR3 has 14 amino acids. The germline V gene has CDR1 MNHEY and CDR2 SMNVEV (reference sequence). V lost 0 bases, J lost 9 bases, and 14 bases lay in between. The CDR3 DNA is TGTGCCAGCAGTTTATCGACAGGTGACAGGAGCTACACCTTC. Encoded protein: CASSLSTGDRSYTF.

This clone was seen repeatedly, ten times or more. This chain joins TRBV12-3 or TRBV12-4 and TRBJ2-1; 8 bases line up with TRBD1. Losses at the gene ends were 5 bases for V and 5 bases for J; bases not matched to a gene: 2. The CDR3 totals 13 residues. CDR3 sequence: CASSRQGNNEQFF. The CDR3 nucleotides read TGTGCCAGCAGTCGACAGGGGAACAATGAGCAGTTCTTC.

This clone was seen repeatedly, ten times or more. This sequence joins TRBV6-2 or TRBV6-3 and TRBJ1-5; TRBD1 matches at 11 bases. This CDR3 spans 17 amino acids. J was trimmed by 1 base and V by 8 bases; bases with no gene match: 10. Germline lookup yields CDR1 MNHEY and CDR2 SVGEGT. CDR3 sequence reads: CASAVEDRGLSNQPQHF. The CDR3 bases are TGTGCCAGCGCGGTAGAGGACAGGGGGCTGAGCAATCAGCCCCAGCATTTT.

There are many counts of this clone. The rearrangement joins TRBV5-1 to TRBJ1-1; D possibly corresponds to TRBD1 (6 bases). The length of the CDR3 is 13 residues. Germline CDR1 and CDR2: SGHRS and YFSETQ. Deletions cut 4 bases from V and 4 bases from J, with 11 bases between. The CDR3 coding sequence is TGCGCCAGCAGCAGCGGACAGTTCACTGAAGCTTTCTTT. Translating it yields CASSSGQFTEAFF.

This clone has ten or more counts. This chain links TRBV7-6 with TRBJ2-2; 10 bases align to TRBD2. Losses at the gene ends were 7 bases for V and 4 bases for J; bases not matched to a gene: 6. From germline, CDR1 is SGHVS and CDR2 FNYEAQ. The CDR3 is 15 residues long. This CDR3 reads CASTGTSVGTGELFF. The CDR3 nucleotides read TGTGCCAGCACTGGGACTAGCGTAGGCACCGGGGAGCTGTTTTTT.

In its sample, this clone was seen a few times. The rearrangement uses TRBV6-5 and TRBJ2-5, with TRBD1 identical over 9 bases. This CDR3 has 15 amino acids. J gave up 4 bases and V 2 bases, and 5 bases lay outside the gene matches. The germline V gene has CDR1 MNHEY and CDR2 SVGAGI. The CDR3 bases are TGTGCCAGCAGTTACGGGACAGGGTTCGGAGAGACCCAGTACTTC. This translates into CASSYGTGFGETQYF.

Points on this clone: Since the CDR3 does not end with the conserved phenylalanine or tryptophan, this likely comes from a read error. The chain uses TRBV20-1 and TRBJ2-1, with D uncertain. Germline-derived CDR1 and CDR2 are DFQATT and SNEGSKA (reference sequence). The CDR3 spans 15 residues. Trimming left V 1 base short and J 1 base short, with 11 bases between. CDR3 residues: CSARGGIQSYNEQFL. Written as DNA, the CDR3 is TGCAGTGCTAGAGGTGGGATACAATCCTACAATGAGCAGTTCCTC.